The 13 T cell receptor beta chains presented below share a single source sample, sequenced in a study of blood T cell repertoires in COVID-19. Measured with immunoSEQ multiplex PCR; TCRdb has only the in-frame clones, and not every one. The table shows under 95,000 clones, with 80% to 95% occurring only once. Sequences were obtained from peripheral blood. These receptors were obtained from a man aged 45-65 years with COVID-19, enrolled during active disease.

CDR3 coding DNA: TGTGCCAGCAGCCAAGATCTGCGCCGAACTTCGGGACAAACAAGTGCGAACACCGGGGAGCTGTTTTTT. It yields the protein CASSQDLRRTSGQTSANTGELFF. This chain uses TRBV14 with TRBJ2-2; TRBD1 might be the D (6 bases). The CDR3 is 23 amino acids. Germline V gene data show CDR1 as SGHDN and CDR2 as FVKESK. V was trimmed by 0 bases and J by 0 bases, leaving 29 bases between them.

V gene TRBV2 combines with J gene TRBJ2-7, with a weak D call TRBD2 (7 bases). The CDR3 totals 13 residues. Germline loops: CDR1 SNHLY, CDR2 FYNNEI. Trimming removed 7 bases from V and 4 bases from J, with 14 bases in between. The CDR3 sequence: CASKGGAHYEQYV. CDR3 nucleotides: TGTGCCAGCAAGGGGGGGGCTCATTACGAGCAGTACGTC.

The chain couples TRBV30 to TRBJ1-3; D possibly corresponds to TRBD1 (6 bases). V lost 3 bases and J 2 bases, leaving 8 bases between the germline ends. The CDR3 totals 13 residues. Germline CDR1 and CDR2: GTSNPN and SVGIG (reference sequence). DNA for the CDR3: TGTGCCTGGAGCACAGGGACTGGAAACACCATATATTTT. Protein: CAWSTGTGNTIYF.

The chain combines TRBV19 with TRBJ2-1; 7 bases match TRBD2. The CDR3 runs 14 residues. Trimming took 6 bases from V and 4 from J; bases not matched to a gene: 6. Per germline, CDR1 LNHDA and CDR2 SQIVND (reference sequence). The CDR3 DNA reads as TGTGCCAGTAGGGTCGCTAGCGGATACAATGAGCAGTTCTTC. Its protein is CASRVASGYNEQFF.

CDR3: CASSLTGQGARDTQYF. The CDR3 bases are TGTGCCAGCAGCTTAACCGGACAGGGGGCCAGAGATACGCAGTATTTT. The chain carries TRBV13 and TRBJ2-3; TRBD1 agrees at 11 bases. Germline V CDR1 and CDR2: PRHDT, FYEKMQ (reference sequence). J gave up 5 bases and V 2 bases, and 6 bases lay outside the gene matches. The CDR3 totals 16 residues. Filled out from reference TRBV13 and TRBJ2-3, the complete variable domain reads AAGVIQSPRHLIKEKRETATLKCYPIPRHDTVYWYQQGPGQDPQFLISFYEKMQSDKGSIPDRFSAQQFSDYHSELNMSSLELGDSALYFCASSLTGQGARDTQYFGPGTRLTVL.

The V call is TRBV6-2 or TRBV6-3, the J call TRBJ2-3, with 8 bases fitting TRBD2. The germline gives CDR1 MNHEY, CDR2 SVGEGT. V was clipped by 5 bases and J by 0 bases; unmatched bases: 10. CDR3 length: 17 amino acids. CDR3 residues: CASSRGSGSASTDTQYF. CDR3 in DNA: TGTGCCAGCAGTCGGGGGAGCGGGAGCGCTAGCACAGATACGCAGTATTTT.

V is TRBV4-1 and J is TRBJ1-1; the D gene is possibly TRBD1 (6 bases). Germline CDR1 reads MGHRA; CDR2 reads YSYEKL. There are 14 residues in the CDR3. V was cut by 5 bases and J by 3 bases, with 13 bases left in between. The CDR3 sequence: CASSVQGLHTEAFF. CDR3 nucleotide sequence: TGCGCCAGCAGCGTACAGGGATTACACACTGAAGCTTTCTTT.

The chain combines TRBV19 with TRBJ2-7; the match to TRBD1 covers 8 bases. The germline V gene encodes CDR1 LNHDA and CDR2 SQIVND (reference sequence). With 6 bases clipped from V and 0 bases from J, the junction kept 1 base outside the gene matches. There are 13 residues in the CDR3. The CDR3 reads CASRGTGSYEQYF. In DNA form, the CDR3 reads TGTGCCAGTAGGGGGACAGGCTCCTACGAGCAGTACTTC.

This chain connects TRBV6-5 to TRBJ1-1; D remains unclear. The germline V gene has CDR1 MNHEY and CDR2 SVGAGI. The CDR3 has 13 amino acids. Trimming took off 5 bases at V and 0 bases at J, with 7 bases between the two ends. The CDR3 loop is CASSQRLNTEAFF. The CDR3 DNA is TGTGCCAGCAGTCAGAGGCTGAACACTGAAGCTTTCTTT.

The genes are TRBV21-1 and TRBJ2-1; TRBD1 was called by the table and not checked on the DNA. TRBV21-1 is reported as a pseudogene. The CDR3 is 15 residues long. The CDR3 spells CASSSRDSEPNEQFF. As DNA, the CDR3 is TGTGCCAGCAGCTCGCGGGACAGCGAACCTAATGAGCAGTTCTTC.

The genes are TRBV9 and TRBJ2-1, with D perhaps TRBD2 (7 bases). Looked up from germline, CDR1 is SGDLS and CDR2 is YYNGEE. The germline V and J ends were trimmed by 4 bases and 6 bases, with 11 bases remaining between them. The CDR3 sequence is 13 residues long. The CDR3 DNA follows: TGTGCCAGCAGCCGGGGGGCATCCAATGAGCAGTTCTTC. Translation: CASSRGASNEQFF.

V gene TRBV4-1 combines with J gene TRBJ2-7, with TRBD2 matching over 11 bases. There are 15 residues in the CDR3. J gave up 1 base and V 4 bases, and 3 bases lay outside the gene matches. Germline V lookup: CDR1 MGHRA, CDR2 YSYEKL. Here the CDR3 reads CASSPGLAVSYEQYF. Here the CDR3 DNA reads TGCGCCAGCAGCCCGGGACTAGCGGTTTCCTACGAGCAGTACTTC.

This rearrangement joins TRBV29-1 to TRBJ2-7, with 9 bases fitting TRBD1. This CDR3 is 13 amino acids long. The germline gives CDR1 SQVTM, CDR2 ANQGSEA. V dropped 2 bases and J dropped 3; count of bases not matched to a gene: 2. The CDR3 DNA follows: TGCAGCGTTGAAAGACAGGGGGGCTACGAGCAGTACTTC. It yields the protein CSVERQGGYEQYF.